The TCR beta chain under discussion was sequenced for a study of cytomegalovirus exposure and HLA in healthy donors. Amplification used 60 Vbeta primers and 13 Jbeta primers. Assay used: immunoSEQ multiplex PCR; TCRdb lists only in-frame clones, some missing. The table shows about 170,000 clones, with around 74% occurring only once. This CDR3 region has 14 residues. V lost 4 bases to trimming and J lost 7 bases; unmatched junction nucleotides: 5. Germline V gene sequence: CDR1 ENHRY, CDR2 SYGVKD. The sequencing sample was made of PBMCs. The sequence was obtained from a female donor in good health and CMV-seronegative. The chain is built from TRBV10-3 and TRBJ1-5; 9 nucleotides match TRBD1. This CDR3 is CAISGTGEEQPQHF. CDR3 sequence (DNA): TGTGCCATCAGTGGGACAGGGGAGGAACAGCCCCAGCATTTT.